One and the same sample provided the 7 T cell receptor beta chains below, sequenced in a study of shared clonotypes between healthy human individuals. Method: immunoSEQ multiplex PCR; TCRdb's copy keeps in-frame clones and lacks some. Among 2,100,000 or so clones, more than 90% were seen once, and the ten largest hold roughly 0.13%. Source material: naive CD4+ T cells sorted from blood. Subset in this sample: CD45RA+ positively selected. The receptors come from a man aged 18-30 years in good health.

The chain joins TRBV10-3 to TRBJ2-7; TRBD1 matches at 10 bases. The CDR3 sequence is 14 residues long. Looked up from germline, CDR1 is ENHRY and CDR2 is SYGVKD. The J segment lost 2 bases and the V segment lost 10 bases, leaving 8 bases of the junction unmatched. CDR3 bases: TGTGCCACCAGGGTGGGACAGGGGACCTACGAGCAGTACTTC. This sequence encodes CATRVGQGTYEQYF.

The gene calls are TRBV7-9 and TRBJ2-1; no reliable D call. Looked up from germline, CDR1 is SEHNR and CDR2 is FQNEAQ (reference sequence). V was cut by 0 bases and J by 7 bases, with 1 base left in between. There are 11 residues in the CDR3. CDR3 coding DNA: TGTGCCAGCAGCTTAGCAAATGAGCAGTTCTTC. This sequence encodes CASSLANEQFF. The full variable domain, rest sourced from reference TRBV7-9 and TRBJ2-1, is DTGVSQNPRHKITKRGQNVTFRCDPISEHNRLYWYRQTLGQGPEFLTYFQNEAQLEKSRLLSDRFSAERPKGSFSTLEIQRTEQGDSAMYLCASSLANEQFFGPGTRLTVL.

The CDR3 coding sequence is TGTGCCAGCAGTCTCCGCTGGGCCGTCAGGAACGAGCAGTACTTC. It encodes CASSLRWAVRNEQYF. The chain is built from TRBV28 and TRBJ2-7, with no clear D. There are 15 residues in the CDR3. Germline loops: CDR1 MDHEN, CDR2 SYDVKM. Trimming took off 5 bases at V and 5 bases at J, with 19 bases between the two ends.

This chain joins TRBV5-1 and TRBJ2-3; a possible D gene is TRBD1 (5 bases). The length of the CDR3 is 17 residues. Germline CDR1 reads SGHRS; CDR2 reads YFSETQ. Trimming cost V 5 bases and J 3 bases, with 22 bases left between them. The DNA of the CDR3 is TGCGCCAGCAGTTTTCCGTTTGGGGCGATGGGGACAGATACGCAGTATTTT. Encoded protein: CASSFPFGAMGTDTQYF.

The chain recombines TRBV2 with TRBJ2-1; D might be TRBD1 or TRBD2, each matching 5 bases. CDR1 is SNHLY and CDR2 is FYNNEI in the germline V gene. The CDR3 totals 14 residues. Trimming removed 7 bases at V and 1 base at J, with 11 bases between. The CDR3 DNA follows: TGTGCCAGCAAGTGGGACCGTTCCTACAATGAGCAGTTCTTC. This translates into CASKWDRSYNEQFF.

This chain uses TRBV19 with TRBJ1-6; D gene ambiguous. Germline values: CDR1 LNHDA, CDR2 SQIVND (reference sequence). CDR3 size: 14 residues. The ends were cut back, 5 bases at V and 7 bases at J, with 12 bases in the middle. The CDR3 spells CASSLTPANSPLHF. The DNA of the CDR3 is TGTGCCAGTAGTCTTACGCCGGCCAATTCACCCCTCCACTTT.

V usage is TRBV18 and J usage is TRBJ2-3; no definite D call. The CDR3 consists of 14 residues. Between the trimmed V and J ends, which lost 2 bases and 5 bases, there was a span of 11 bases. The germline V gene encodes CDR1 KGHSH and CDR2 LQKENI. CDR3 nucleotides: TGTGCCAGCTCACCAACTCTGGCGCAAGATACGCAGTATTTT. Amino acid sequence: CASSPTLAQDTQYF.